Shown below are 29 T cell receptor beta chains from a single sample sequenced in a study of CD8+CD57+ T cells in acquired aplastic anemia. The study profiled TCR beta VDJ and CDR3 using genomic DNA as template. TCRdb called the reads again in MiXCR, with one record for every CDR3 protein. The sample includes hundreds of thousands of distinct CDR3 sequences, roughly 64% of them seen just once. The specimen was sorted CD4+, CD8+, or CD8+CD57+ T cells (not recorded which) from PBMCs. The receptor set was obtained from a human donor in good health, serving as a control.

With regard to this clonotype: Given the absence of the conserved phenylalanine or tryptophan at the CDR3 end, a read error is likely. It is unclear where the CDR3 begins or ends on the DNA, so no DNA is shown, and the CDR3 is as TCRdb lists it. This chain links TRBV7-3 with TRBJ2-3; TRBD2 reflects the table's D call only, with no check against the DNA. Looked up from germline, CDR1 is SGHTA and CDR2 is FQGTGA. The CDR3 adds up to 13 amino acids, both ends counted. The CDR3: CASSSSGGRETQY.

The chain has TRBV2 and TRBJ2-7; perhaps TRBD1 as D (5 bases). V lost 6 bases and J 2 bases, leaving 20 bases between the germline ends. The CDR3 contains 16 residues. The germline gives CDR1 SNHLY, CDR2 FYNNEI. CDR3: CASSAQPGLPPYEQYF. The CDR3 DNA reads as TGTGCCAGCAGCGCACAACCAGGGTTACCCCCCTACGAGCAGTACTTC. Full variable domain (outside the CDR3, taken from reference TRBV2 and TRBJ2-7): EPEVTQTPSHQVTQMGQEVILRCVPISNHLYFYWYRQILGQKVEFLVSFYNNEISEKSEIFDDQFSVERPDGSNFTLKIRSTKLEDSAMYFCASSAQPGLPPYEQYFGPGTRLTVT.

About this clonotype: Germline is not matched at one junction end, which may reflect a read error. The chain carries TRBV7-2 and TRBJ2-7; 8 bases match TRBD2. CDR3 size: 14 residues. Germline V lookup: CDR1 SGHTA, CDR2 FQGNSA. CDR3 sequence (DNA): TGTGCCAGCAGCCCCGGACCCCTAGCGGGCAATGAGCAGTTC. It encodes CASSPGPLAGNEQF.

Regarding this clonotype: This CDR3 is missing its conserved last phenylalanine or tryptophan, likely due to a read error. No DNA is shown, since the ends of the CDR3 on it are uncertain; the CDR3 is the one TCRdb lists. V usage is TRBV10-2 and J usage is TRBJ2-3. The CDR3 is 11 amino acids in total, end residues counted. CDR1 WSHSY and CDR2 SAAADI come from the germline V gene. CDR3 region: CASRRTDTQDS.

This clonotype has ten or more counts. The rearrangement links TRBV14 to TRBJ1-5; 9 nucleotides line up with TRBD1. Germline V gene data show CDR1 as SGHDN and CDR2 as FVKESK. With 5 bases clipped from V and 3 bases from J, the junction kept 8 bases outside the gene matches. The CDR3 consists of 16 residues. The CDR3 bases are TGTGCCAGCAGCGCCCGGGACAGGGAATCCAATCAGCCCCAGCATTTT. Translation: CASSARDRESNQPQHF.

This clonotype was recorded at least ten times. This chain joins TRBV6-2 or TRBV6-3 and TRBJ1-2; 7 nucleotides line up with TRBD1. The germline gives CDR1 MNHEY, CDR2 SVGEGT. The junction had 4 bases not matched to a gene; V was cut back by 2 bases and J by 7 bases. This CDR3 contains 13 residues. The CDR3 DNA follows: TGTGCCAGCAGTTACACGGCAGGGGGTGGCTACACCTTC. Translating gives CASSYTAGGGYTF.

The chain carries TRBV11-2 and TRBJ1-3; D is undetermined. This CDR3 comprises 15 residues. The germline CDR1 and CDR2 sequences are SGHAT and FQNNGV. V lost 5 bases and J 0 bases, leaving 11 bases between the germline ends. The CDR3 protein is CASSTTSVSGNTIYF. In nucleotides, the CDR3 is TGTGCCAGCAGCACAACTTCGGTCTCTGGAAACACCATATATTTT.

CDR3 region: CASSLGQGNAKLFVLTF. CDR3 in DNA: TGTGCCAGCAGCTTGGGGCAGGGGAATGCAAAACTGTTTGTCCTGACTTTC. The rearrangement joins TRBV7-2 to TRBJ2-6; D possibly corresponds to TRBD1 (6 bases). The germline V gene has CDR1 SGHTA and CDR2 FQGNSA. The CDR3 sequence is 17 residues long. V was shortened by 3 bases and J by 13 bases, with 25 bases between the two germline ends.

The table lists this clonotype with many counts. This sequence joins TRBV2 and TRBJ2-1; TRBD2 aligns across 12 bases. The CDR3 covers 16 residues. V lost 6 bases, J lost 4 bases, and 7 bases stayed unmatched. Germline V gene sequence: CDR1 SNHLY, CDR2 FYNNEI. CDR3: CASSSNLAGGYNEQFF. In DNA form, the CDR3 reads TGTGCCAGCAGCTCAAACCTAGCGGGGGGGTACAATGAGCAGTTCTTC.

Concerning this clonotype: The DNA is omitted, as the CDR3 cannot be located on it reliably, and the CDR3 follows TCRdb's listing. This chain links TRBV9 with TRBJ1-5; the D call TRBD1 from the table was never checked on the DNA. Termini included, the CDR3 measures 14 amino acids. Germline assignment: CDR1 SGDLS and CDR2 YYNGEE. CDR3 region: CASSVGPGAEAHHF.

The chain uses TRBV7-2 and TRBJ1-5, with 8 bases lining up with TRBD1. With 6 bases clipped from V and 5 bases from J, the junction kept 3 bases outside the gene matches. Germline V CDR1 and CDR2: SGHTA, FQGNSA. The CDR3 has 13 amino acids. The CDR3 region is CASSSDRDQPQHF. CDR3 sequence (DNA): TGTGCCAGCAGTTCGGACAGGGATCAGCCCCAGCATTTT.

This clonotype appeared a single time. This chain uses TRBV20-1 with TRBJ2-5, with D possibly being TRBD2 (7 bases). The J call may be faulty, since TRBJ2-1 better matches the DNA end. Looked up from germline, CDR1 is DFQATT and CDR2 is SNEGSKA (reference sequence). The CDR3 contains 14 residues. CDR3 sequence: CSASGGRSYNEQFF. CDR3 DNA sequence: TGCAGTGCTAGCGGGGGGCGTTCCTACAATGAGCAGTTCTTC.

The J gene is TRBJ1-2, the V gene TRBV12-3 or TRBV12-4, with 9 bases lining up with TRBD1. The CDR3 runs to 11 residues. V was clipped by 1 base and J by 12 bases; unmatched bases: 0. CDR3 nucleotides: TGTGCCAGCAGTTTAGGGGACAGGGACACCTTC. Protein product: CASSLGDRDTF.

CDR3 in amino acids: CAWDQTSWTGGRETQYF. For the CDR3, the DNA is TGTGCCTGGGACCAAACCTCGTGGACAGGGGGTAGGGAGACCCAGTACTTC. V gene TRBV30 combines with J gene TRBJ2-5; 10 nucleotides line up with TRBD1. CDR3 size: 17 residues. Germline assignment: CDR1 GTSNPN and CDR2 SVGIG (reference sequence). V shed 5 bases and J 5 bases; nucleotides not matched to a gene: 17. The whole variable domain, remainder taken from reference TRBV30 and TRBJ2-5, is SQTIHQWPATLVQPVGSPLSLECTVEGTSNPNLYWYRQAAGRGLQLLFYSVGIGQISSEVPQNLSASRPQDRQFILSSKKLLLSDSGFYLCAWDQTSWTGGRETQYFGPGTRLLVL.

This clonotype was seen only a few times. The V gene is TRBV7-6, the J gene TRBJ2-5; D possibly corresponds to TRBD1 (5 bases). The length of the CDR3 is 15 residues. The germline V gene has CDR1 SGHVS and CDR2 FNYEAQ. V was shortened by 4 bases and J by 2 bases, with 14 bases between the two germline ends. CDR3 residues: CASSSQRTQQETQYF. CDR3 bases: TGTGCCAGCAGCTCCCAGAGGACACAACAAGAGACCCAGTACTTC.

This clonotype was counted once. This chain uses TRBV12-3 or TRBV12-4 with TRBJ1-2, with D tentatively TRBD1 (5 bases). V dropped 10 bases and J dropped 12 bases, with 18 bases sitting between them. The CDR3 length is 11 residues. This chain's CDR3 is CATNRRDGNTF. Written as DNA, the CDR3 is TGTGCCACTAACCGCAGGGATGGAAACACCTTC.

This clonotype has at least ten counts. This chain uses TRBV2 with TRBJ2-5; D may be TRBD1 (6 bases). Trimming cost V 3 bases and J 6 bases, with 17 bases left between them. This CDR3 contains 15 residues. Germline CDR1 is SNHLY and CDR2 is FYNNEI. CDR3 in DNA: TGTGCCAGCAGTGATAAGAACAGGGTAGAACAGACCCAGTACTTC. As protein: CASSDKNRVEQTQYF.

Comments on this clonotype: This likely comes from a read error, as the CDR3 has no conserved phenylalanine or tryptophan at its end. Because the CDR3's place on the DNA is in doubt, the DNA is left out and the CDR3 is given as listed by TCRdb. The chain has TRBV14 and TRBJ1-3. Germline CDR1 is SGHDN and CDR2 is FVKESK. The CDR3 is 13 amino acids long, termini counted. CDR3 protein: CASSQERITDGTI.

CDR3 region: CASSFSGTDLLDEQFF. In DNA, the CDR3 is TGTGCCAGCAGTTTTAGCGGGACAGACCTTTTAGATGAGCAGTTCTTC. This chain links TRBV27 with TRBJ2-1, with a weak D call TRBD2 (8 bases). Deletions cut 3 bases from V and 8 bases from J, with 20 bases between. The CDR3 has 16 amino acids. CDR1 and CDR2 from the germline V gene are MNHEY and SMNVEV (reference sequence).

This chain's CDR3 is CASTETEHGSPLHF. The CDR3 nucleotides read TGTGCCAGCACCGAAACCGAACATGGGTCACCCCTCCACTTT. This chain links TRBV2 with TRBJ1-6; D not resolved. The CDR3 runs to 14 residues. Trimming took 7 bases from V and 10 from J, leaving 17 bases between them. The V gene's germline CDR1 is SNHLY and CDR2 FYNNEI.

The chain uses TRBV11-3 and TRBJ1-2; D not resolved. V lost 4 bases and J 5 bases, leaving 17 bases between the germline ends. CDR3 length: 15 amino acids. Germline V CDR1 and CDR2: SGHNT, YENEEA. The CDR3 coding sequence is TGTGCCAGCAGCTGGGTTTTAGGAGCGAATTATGGCTACACCTTC. Amino acids: CASSWVLGANYGYTF.

The chain joins TRBV19 to TRBJ1-5; D might be TRBD1 (5 bases). This CDR3 comprises 16 residues. Trimming cost V 10 bases and J 9 bases, with 28 bases left between them. CDR1 and CDR2 (germline): LNHDA, SQIVND (reference sequence). CDR3 nucleotides: TGTGCCACTCGGATAGACAGCGGCTCAAGCCATCCGCCCCAGCATTTT. It yields the protein CATRIDSGSSHPPQHF.

There are many counts of this clonotype. The genes are TRBV29-1 and TRBJ1-4; possibly TRBD1 for D (5 bases). V lost 5 bases, J lost 7 bases, and 17 bases lay in between. The CDR3 totals 14 residues. CDR1 SQVTM and CDR2 ANQGSEA come from the germline V gene. DNA for the CDR3: TGCAGCGTTCCCACAGGCACTCGGGGTGAAAAACTGTTTTTT. This sequence encodes CSVPTGTRGEKLFF.

About this clonotype itself: Here the CDR3 omits its conserved ending phenylalanine or tryptophan, so a read error is the likely source. It is unclear where the CDR3 begins or ends on the DNA, so no DNA is shown, and the CDR3 is as TCRdb lists it. The chain joins TRBV12-3 or TRBV12-4 to TRBJ1-5; the table assigns TRBD1, which was not confirmed against the DNA. The CDR3 length is 9 residues, termini included. The CDR3 reads CASGPWTRT.

With respect to this clonotype: Its ends do not fully match the called genes, so a read error is possible. The chain employs TRBV20-1 and TRBJ2-6, with TRBD2 matching over 9 bases. Germline assignment: CDR1 DFQATT and CDR2 SNEGSKA (reference sequence). This CDR3 comprises 14 residues. This CDR3 is CSARGASGADVLTF. CDR3 DNA: TGCAGTGCTAGAGGTGCTAGCGGGGCCGACGTCCTGACTTTC.

This clonotype was counted once. A junction boundary mismatches the germline segment, possibly from a read error. V is TRBV6-1 and J is TRBJ2-7, with D perhaps being TRBD1 or TRBD2 (5 bases each). Germline CDR1 is MNHNS and CDR2 is SASEGT. CDR3 size: 14 residues. The CDR3 region has the DNA TGTGCCAGCAGTCAACCAACGGGGCGCTACGAGCAGCACTTC. This translates into CASSQPTGRYEQHF.

On this clonotype: In this CDR3 the conserved last residue, phenylalanine or tryptophan, is missing, so a read error is likely. The chain joins TRBV7-4 to TRBJ2-7, with D possibly being TRBD1 (5 bases). This CDR3 is 13 amino acids long. Per the germline V gene, CDR1 is SGHVT and CDR2 is SQSDAQ. V lost 2 bases and J lost 2, with 7 bases in between. The CDR3, as DNA: TGTGCCAGCAGCTTACGACAGACCTACGAGCAGTACTAC. It codes for CASSLRQTYEQYY.

This chain joins TRBV5-1 and TRBJ1-1; 7 bases agree with TRBD1. The germline gives CDR1 SGHRS, CDR2 YFSETQ. With V trimmed by 4 bases and J by 4 bases, 7 bases remained unmatched. The CDR3 has 14 residues. The CDR3 spells CASSQGVMGTEAFF. For the CDR3, the DNA is TGCGCCAGCAGCCAGGGGGTAATGGGCACTGAAGCTTTCTTT.

There are many counts of this clonotype. This chain connects TRBV12-3 or TRBV12-4 to TRBJ2-1; either TRBD1 or TRBD2 may fit D (5 bases each). V was cut by 7 bases and J by 7 bases, with 14 bases left in between. The CDR3 is 13 amino acids. CDR3 sequence (DNA): TGTGCCAGCAATAGACCGGGGCTGAATGAGCAGTTCTTC. Encoded protein: CASNRPGLNEQFF.